The next 21 T cell receptor beta chains were all read from a single sample in a study of blood T cell repertoires in COVID-19. The repertoire was sequenced with immunoSEQ multiplex PCR; TCRdb's copy has only in-frame clones and lacks some. The table lists 76,000 or so clones, around 91% of them singletons. Specimen: peripheral blood. The receptors here all came from a human donor in a cohort sampled during active COVID-19.

The J gene is TRBJ2-7, the V gene TRBV10-2, with 12 positions matching TRBD1. In germline, CDR1 is WSHSY, CDR2 SAAADI. Trimming removed 3 bases from V and 4 bases from J; junction bases left unmatched: 7. This CDR3 has 16 amino acids. CDR3 sequence: CASSDRGQGAIYEQYF. The CDR3 DNA follows: TGCGCCAGCAGTGATAGGGGACAGGGGGCCATATACGAGCAGTACTTC.

The CDR3 region is CASNLGGYSNQPQHF. CDR3 sequence (DNA): TGTGCCAGCAACCTAGGTGGCTATAGCAATCAGCCCCAGCATTTT. The rearrangement uses TRBV7-2 and TRBJ1-5; the D is unclear. The CDR3 is 15 amino acids. V dropped 7 bases and J dropped 0 bases, with 13 bases sitting between them. CDR1 is SGHTA, CDR2 FQGNSA, per germline.

CDR3 protein: CASSLNSGTGISYEQYF. CDR3 nucleotide sequence: TGTGCCAGTAGTCTCAACTCCGGGACAGGGATCTCCTACGAGCAGTACTTC. The gene calls are TRBV19 and TRBJ2-7, with 9 positions matching TRBD1. J lost 0 bases, V lost 5 bases, and 11 bases had no gene match. Germline CDR1 LNHDA, CDR2 SQIVND (reference sequence). This CDR3 region has 17 residues.

This chain joins TRBV7-9 and TRBJ1-4, with TRBD1 matching 7 bases. Germline CDR1 reads SEHNR; CDR2 reads FQNEAQ (reference sequence). CDR3 length: 12 residues. Unmatched junction bases numbered 3, after V lost 7 bases and J lost 7 bases. CDR3 region: CASTNRGEKLFF. CDR3 sequence (DNA): TGTGCCAGCACAAACAGGGGTGAAAAACTGTTTTTT.

The chain uses TRBV7-8 and TRBJ2-7; 10 nucleotides line up with TRBD1. This CDR3 is 15 amino acids long. Germline trimming cut 0 bases from V and 6 bases from J; bases unmatched to any gene: 5. Germline values: CDR1 SGHVS, CDR2 FQNEAQ. The CDR3 DNA is TGTGCCAGCAGCTTAGCCGGGACAGGGGTCGGCGAGCAGTACTTC. This translates into CASSLAGTGVGEQYF.

V and J are TRBV19 and TRBJ1-2, with no clear D. V was clipped by 7 bases and J by 1 base, with 10 bases between them. The CDR3 contains 13 residues. Germline V lookup: CDR1 LNHDA, CDR2 SQIVND (reference sequence). The CDR3 nucleotides are TGTGCCAGTACAGCGCAGCTTAACTATGGCTACACCTTC. This gives the protein CASTAQLNYGYTF.

This clone has a handful of counts. The J gene is TRBJ1-6, the V gene TRBV7-6; 9 bases map to TRBD1. Germline trimming cut 11 bases from V and 7 bases from J; bases unmatched to any gene: 9. Germline V gene sequence: CDR1 SGHVS, CDR2 FNYEAQ. The CDR3 totals 14 residues. The CDR3 reads CAVRSQGANSPLHF. The CDR3 nucleotides are TGTGCCGTACGGTCACAGGGGGCGAATTCACCCCTCCACTTT.

The chain couples TRBV19 to TRBJ1-2; no definite D call. This CDR3 comprises 13 residues. Trimming removed 0 bases from V and 2 bases from J, with 4 bases in between. Germline V gene lookup returns CDR1 LNHDA and CDR2 SQIVND (reference sequence). The CDR3 region is CASSIDRNYGYTF. CDR3 sequence (DNA): TGTGCCAGTAGTATAGACAGGAACTATGGCTACACCTTC.

J is TRBJ1-5 and V is TRBV10-3, with 7 positions matching TRBD1. The CDR3 loop spans 15 amino acids. From germline, CDR1 is ENHRY and CDR2 SYGVKD. The V segment lost 7 bases and the J segment 1 base; nucleotides outside the gene matches: 7. CDR3 loop: CAIIVGQVSNQPQHF. The CDR3 DNA reads TGTGCCATCATCGTCGGACAGGTAAGCAATCAGCCCCAGCATTTT.

V and J are TRBV28 and TRBJ1-2; 11 nucleotides match TRBD1. The CDR3 loop spans 15 amino acids. Looked up from germline, CDR1 is MDHEN and CDR2 is SYDVKM. V lost 8 bases and J lost 5; bases outside the gene matches: 10. CDR3 nucleotide sequence: TGTGCCAGCGTTACGGGGACAGGGGGTCGGTATGGCTACACCTTC. Amino acid sequence: CASVTGTGGRYGYTF.

The rearrangement links TRBV3-1 (or the pseudogene TRBV3-2) to TRBJ2-5, with TRBD2 identical over 9 bases. This CDR3 region has 14 residues. Trimming removed 4 bases from V and 5 bases from J; junction bases left unmatched: 5. Germline assignment: CDR1 LGHDT and CDR2 YNNKEL (reference sequence). CDR3: CASSRGLAGETQYF. For the CDR3, the DNA is TGTGCCAGCAGCCGAGGGCTAGCGGGGGAGACCCAGTACTTC.

The chain combines TRBV23-1 with TRBJ2-5; tentatively, D is TRBD1 (6 bases). TRBV23-1 is placed among ORFs of uncertain function. Trimming took 7 bases from V and 4 from J, leaving 13 bases between them. The length of the CDR3 is 13 residues. CDR3: CASINRVLETQYF. The CDR3 bases are TGCGCCAGCATCAACAGGGTTTTAGAGACCCAGTACTTC.

J is TRBJ1-5 and V is TRBV10-3; 7 nucleotides align to TRBD1. The CDR3 has 16 residues. With V trimmed by 3 bases and J by 2 bases, 7 bases remained unmatched. Germline-derived CDR1 and CDR2 are ENHRY and SYGVKD. The CDR3 sequence is CAISDQNRGGNQPQHF. CDR3 bases: TGTGCCATCAGTGATCAAAACAGGGGTGGCAATCAGCCCCAGCATTTT.

The rearrangement joins TRBV11-3 to TRBJ2-7; TRBD2 might be the D (6 bases). The V gene's germline CDR1 is SGHNT and CDR2 YENEEA. V was pared by 3 bases and J by 3 bases, with 9 bases between. There are 13 residues in the CDR3. The CDR3 DNA sequence: TGTGCCAGCAGCTTTGGGACTGGCTACGAGCAGTACTTC. Translated, it gives CASSFGTGYEQYF.

The CDR3 is CAIRTDSQETQYF. CDR3 coding DNA: TGTGCCATCAGGACGGACAGTCAAGAGACCCAGTACTTC. This chain links TRBV10-3 with TRBJ2-5, with TRBD1 as a possible D gene (6 bases). The CDR3 spans 13 residues. Germline loops: CDR1 ENHRY, CDR2 SYGVKD. Trimming took 6 bases from V and 2 from J, leaving 10 bases between them.

This clone has only a few counts. The V call is TRBV3-1 (or the pseudogene TRBV3-2), the J call TRBJ1-1, with 7 bases lining up with TRBD1. The CDR3 runs 16 residues. Trimming removed 4 bases from V and 0 bases from J; junction bases left unmatched: 8. From germline, CDR1 is LGHDT and CDR2 YNNKEL (reference sequence). The CDR3 sequence: CASSPRTGDLNTEAFF. DNA of the CDR3: TGTGCCAGCAGCCCCCGGACAGGAGACTTGAACACTGAAGCTTTCTTT.

V usage is TRBV18 and J usage is TRBJ2-2; possible D gene TRBD1, 6 bases. CDR3 length: 14 amino acids. The germline gives CDR1 KGHSH, CDR2 LQKENI. Trimming took 2 bases from V and 4 from J, leaving 8 bases between them. Here the CDR3 DNA reads TGTGCCAGCTCACCAGGGGGCGTCACCGGGGAGCTGTTTTTT. This translates into CASSPGGVTGELFF.

The chain carries TRBV9 and TRBJ2-1; 10 nucleotides agree with TRBD2. Germline-derived CDR1 and CDR2 are SGDLS and YYNGEE. This CDR3 has 15 residues. V trimming: 2 bases; J trimming: 6 bases; junction bases outside the gene matches: 5. The CDR3 region has the DNA TGTGCCAGCAGCGTGTCTAGCGGGGGATTCAATGAGCAGTTCTTC. Its translation: CASSVSSGGFNEQFF.

The CDR3 here is CAWAGILGGGGTSGNTIYF. Written as DNA, the CDR3 is TGTGCCTGGGCTGGGATTTTGGGAGGGGGAGGGACATCTGGAAACACCATATATTTT. The V call is TRBV30, the J call TRBJ1-3; D is possibly TRBD1 (6 bases). V lost 5 bases to trimming and J lost 1 base, with 27 bases between them. The CDR3 loop spans 19 amino acids. The germline gives CDR1 GTSNPN, CDR2 SVGIG (reference sequence).

The chain recombines TRBV6-2 or TRBV6-3 with TRBJ1-6, with D unclear. Germline values: CDR1 MNHEY, CDR2 SVGEGT. The CDR3 runs 14 residues. Trimming shortened V by 8 bases and J by 9 bases, and 17 bases separated the two germline ends. The CDR3 is CASGPYARGSPLHF. The CDR3 nucleotides are TGTGCCAGCGGCCCCTATGCGCGCGGTTCACCCCTCCACTTT.

Here the CDR3 DNA reads TGTGCCAGCAGCCCGCGGGCCGTTCGAGAGACCCAGTACTTC. As protein: CASSPRAVRETQYF. This rearrangement joins TRBV7-9 to TRBJ2-5; a weak D match, TRBD2 (5 bases). Trimming pared 5 bases from V and 4 bases from J, leaving 14 bases between. Germline CDR1 reads SEHNR; CDR2 reads FQNEAQ (reference sequence). CDR3 length equals 14 residues.